Listed below are T cell receptor beta chains from one sample, sequenced in a study of blood T cell repertoires in COVID-19. The repertoire was sequenced with immunoSEQ multiplex PCR; TCRdb's copy has only in-frame clones and lacks some. The sample lists roughly 240,000 clones, roughly 80% occurring once. The sample comprised peripheral blood. Receptor source: a man aged 55 to 70 who had recovered from COVID-19. Both conserved end residues are part of each CDR3. Each record gives: V gene, J gene, clone size, D gene, CDR3 DNA, CDR3 protein. The D gene is left open where the match is weak. A row's size may be missing; if present it is once, few, many or a size class.

TRBV5-1,TRBJ1-1,few,.,TGCGCCAGCAGCTTGGCCCAGGGGTTGAACACTGAAGCTTTCTTT,CASSLAQGLNTEAFF
TRBV12-5,TRBJ2-1,.,TRBD2,TGTGCTAGTGGCTCTCCCACTAGCGCGTCCTACAATGAGCAGTTCTTC,CASGSPTSASYNEQFF
TRBV19,TRBJ1-1,once,.,TGTGCCAGTAGTATGAGGGTCCTGAACACTGAAGCTTTCTTT,CASSMRVLNTEAFF
TRBV27,TRBJ1-5,.,.,TGTGCCAGCAGTTTTCGGGGGTTTGGTCAGCCCCAGCATTTT,CASSFRGFGQPQHF
TRBV6-5,TRBJ2-4,.,.,TGTGCCAGCAGAGGACAGCCCCAAAACATTCAGTACTTC,CASRGQPQNIQYF
TRBV7-8,TRBJ1-1,.,.,TGTGCCAGCAGCTTACGAGGCAGCCCAGGGCACCCTGAAGCTTTCTTT,CASSLRGSPGHPEAFF
TRBV7-3,TRBJ2-2,.,TRBD1,TGTGCCAGCAGCTATCTAGGAAGGACAGGGGGAACCGGGGAGCTGTTTTTT,CASSYLGRTGGTGELFF
TRBV14,TRBJ2-7,.,.,TGTGCCAGCAGCCGGTGGGGGCAGACCTACGAGCAGTACTTC,CASSRWGQTYEQYF
TRBV5-1,TRBJ2-2,.,.,TGCGCCAGCAGCTTCCGAACAGGGTCCGGGGAGCTGTTTTTT,CASSFRTGSGELFF
TRBV5-1,TRBJ2-1,.,TRBD2,TGCGCCAGCAGCGCTAGCGGGGCCAGCTCCTACAATGAGCAGTTCTTC,CASSASGASSYNEQFF
TRBV12-3/TRBV12-4,TRBJ2-5,.,.,TGTGCCAGCAGTCGCCAAGAGACCCAGTACTTC,CASSRQETQYF
TRBV19,TRBJ2-1,.,.,TGTGCCAGTACGGAGAGCGGTTCGGAATATGAGCAGTTCTTC,CASTESGSEYEQFF
TRBV4-2,TRBJ2-2,.,TRBD1,TGTGCCAGCAGCCAAGAACACAGGGGCACCGGGGAGCTGTTTTTT,CASSQEHRGTGELFF
TRBV6-5,TRBJ2-3,once,.,TGTGCCGGCTGGACCCGGGAGACCCGGGGGGATACGCAGTATTTT,CAGWTRETRGDTQYF
TRBV5-1,TRBJ1-2,.,.,TGCGCCAGCAGCTTGACAGTAACCGATGGCTACACCTTC,CASSLTVTDGYTF
TRBV5-1,TRBJ2-1,.,TRBD1,TGCGCCAGCAGCTTGGGAGACAGGGCCTACAATGAGCAGTTCTTC,CASSLGDRAYNEQFF
TRBV30,TRBJ2-7,.,.,TGTGCCTGGAGTCAAAAGGGGTACGAGCAGTACTTC,CAWSQKGYEQYF
TRBV2,TRBJ2-3,.,TRBD2,TGTGCCAGCAGTGATTTAGCGGGGGAGGTTAACACAGATACGCAGTATTTT,CASSDLAGEVNTDTQYF
TRBV18,TRBJ2-7,.,TRBD2,TGTGCCAGCGCCCCCGGGACTACAAAGTCGGAGCAGTACTTC,CASAPGTTKSEQYF
TRBV7-6,TRBJ2-1,once,.,TGTGCCAGCAGCCAACAATTGACACCTAACAATGAGCAGTTCTTC,CASSQQLTPNNEQFF
TRBV6-5,TRBJ2-7,.,.,TGTGCCAGCGTACAGGGCTACCCAACCTACGAGCAGTACTTC,CASVQGYPTYEQYF
TRBV18,TRBJ1-5,.,.,TGTGCCAGCTCCTTAACAGGGCGCAATCAGCCCCAGCATTTT,CASSLTGRNQPQHF
TRBV6-5,TRBJ2-1,.,TRBD2,TGTGCCAGCAGCTCTAGCGGGAGCTCCTACAATGAGCAGTTCTTC,CASSSSGSSYNEQFF
TRBV7-9,TRBJ1-2,once,.,TGTGCCAGCAGCTCCTCGGGTAGGGGACTTGGCTATGGCTACACCTTC,CASSSSGRGLGYGYTF
TRBV5-4,TRBJ2-1,.,.,TGTGCCAGCAGCTTGGTTCTAGAGGGCAATGAGCAGTTCTTC,CASSLVLEGNEQFF
TRBV7-6,TRBJ2-7,.,TRBD2,TGTGCCAGCAGCTTAGTAGTACTAGCGGGCGGGGATGAGCAGTACTTC,CASSLVVLAGGDEQYF
TRBV18,TRBJ2-1,.,.,TGTGCCAGCTCACCTTCCGGGACTCCAAGTGAGCAGTTCTTC,CASSPSGTPSEQFF
TRBV19,TRBJ2-7,.,TRBD2,TGTGCCAGTAGTCTAGCGGTAACCTCCTACGAGCAGTACTTC,CASSLAVTSYEQYF
TRBV18,TRBJ2-1,once,TRBD1,TGTGCCAGCTCACCGGGGACAGGGACCAATGAGCAGTTCTTC,CASSPGTGTNEQFF
TRBV24-1,TRBJ1-3,few,TRBD1,TGTGCCACCAGTACAGGGGGCGTCGGAAACACCATATATTTT,CATSTGGVGNTIYF